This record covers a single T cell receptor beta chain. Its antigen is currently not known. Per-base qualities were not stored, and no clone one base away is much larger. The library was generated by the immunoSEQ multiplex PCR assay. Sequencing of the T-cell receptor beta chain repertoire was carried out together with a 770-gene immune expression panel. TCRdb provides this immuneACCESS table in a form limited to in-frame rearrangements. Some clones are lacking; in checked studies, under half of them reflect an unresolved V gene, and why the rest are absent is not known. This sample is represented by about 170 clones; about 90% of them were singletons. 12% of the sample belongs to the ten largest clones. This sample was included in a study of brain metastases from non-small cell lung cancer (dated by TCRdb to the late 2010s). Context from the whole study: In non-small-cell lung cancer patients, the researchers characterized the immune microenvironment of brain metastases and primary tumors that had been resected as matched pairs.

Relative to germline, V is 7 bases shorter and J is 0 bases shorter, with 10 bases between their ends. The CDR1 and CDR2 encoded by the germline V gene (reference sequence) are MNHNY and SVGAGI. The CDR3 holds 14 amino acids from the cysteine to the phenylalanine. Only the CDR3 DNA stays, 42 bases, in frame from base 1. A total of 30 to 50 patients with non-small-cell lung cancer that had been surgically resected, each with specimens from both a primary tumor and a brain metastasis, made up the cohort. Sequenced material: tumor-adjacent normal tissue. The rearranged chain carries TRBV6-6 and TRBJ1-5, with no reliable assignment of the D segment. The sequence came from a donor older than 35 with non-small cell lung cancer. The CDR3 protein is CASTQDYSNQPQHF. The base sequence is TGTGCCAGCACGCAAGACTATAGCAATCAGCCCCAGCATTTT.